This T cell receptor (beta chain) is from a study of cytomegalovirus exposure and HLA in healthy donors. The CDR3 spans 15 residues. The germline V and J ends were trimmed by 5 bases and 6 bases, with 17 bases remaining between them. Germline CDR1 and CDR2: MNHEY and SMNVEV (reference sequence). Notes on the study in general: Most sequenced TCRs were rare (though some public TCRs occurred in many donors).

The method was immunoSEQ multiplex PCR; TCRdb's version includes in-frame clones alone and lacks a portion of them. The data contain some 250,000 clones, about nine tenths of them seen just once; the ten biggest clones take up under 4%. While the first cohort had 500 to 700 subjects, the donors belonged to the separate validation cohort of over a hundred subjects. For this clone: Its antigen is currently unknown.

The material sequenced was PBMCs. This TCR derives from a woman aged 25 to 45 in good health and CMV-seronegative. V gene TRBV27 combines with J gene TRBJ2-1, with a weak D call TRBD2 (6 bases). CDR3 amino acids: CASSIEAGRPNEQFF. CDR3 nucleotide sequence: TGTGCCAGCAGTATAGAAGCCGGGAGACCCAATGAGCAGTTCTTC.